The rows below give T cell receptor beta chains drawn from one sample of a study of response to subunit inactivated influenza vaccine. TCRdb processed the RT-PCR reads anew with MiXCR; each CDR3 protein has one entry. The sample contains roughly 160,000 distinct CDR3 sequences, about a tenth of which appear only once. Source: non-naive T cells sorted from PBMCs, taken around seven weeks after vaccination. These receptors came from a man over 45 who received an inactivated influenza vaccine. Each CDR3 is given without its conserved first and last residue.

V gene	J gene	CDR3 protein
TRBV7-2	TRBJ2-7	ASSVGGDVGSYEQY
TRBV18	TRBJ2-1	ASSPEAGVINEQF
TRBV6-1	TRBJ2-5	ASNDGGRGGETQY
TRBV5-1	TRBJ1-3	ASSLRDLNSGNTIY
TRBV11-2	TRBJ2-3	ASSRRVEDTQY
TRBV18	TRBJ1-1	ASSPNDRGIEAF
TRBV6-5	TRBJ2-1	ATSIRGEQF
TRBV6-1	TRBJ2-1	ASIRTSGSWDEQF
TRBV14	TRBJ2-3	ASSQGLGTVSTDTQY
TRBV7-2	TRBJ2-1	ASSLVGGNEQF
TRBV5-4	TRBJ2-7	ASNLSLAGASEQY
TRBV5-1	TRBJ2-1	ASSLSIGGASYNEQF
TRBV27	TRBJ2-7	ASSAGTGYEQY
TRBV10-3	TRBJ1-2	AITRTWDSPYGYT
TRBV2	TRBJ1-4	ASRSQSEGEKLF
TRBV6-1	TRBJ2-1	ASSEAPGNNEQF
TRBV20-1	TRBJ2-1	SGIPYSVPGNEQF
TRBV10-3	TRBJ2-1	AIGRDFYNEQF
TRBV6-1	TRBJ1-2	ASTVAGGDRNYGYT
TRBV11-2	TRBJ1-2	ASSYDRGRGDGYT
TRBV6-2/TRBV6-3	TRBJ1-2	ASSWDLGARANYGYT
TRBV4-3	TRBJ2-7	ASSQDWGTSAYEQY
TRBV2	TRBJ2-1	ATQLAVGPYNEQF
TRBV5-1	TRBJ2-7	ASSLGYTYEQY
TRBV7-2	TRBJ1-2	ASSFLISEPGLGYT
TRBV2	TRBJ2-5	ASSLTTKETQY
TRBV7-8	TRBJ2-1	ASSLAMRGHEQF
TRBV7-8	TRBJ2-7	ASSALGASYEQY
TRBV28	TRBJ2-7	ATNDRYEQY
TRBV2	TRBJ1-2	ASSEGGLIRGQWDYGYT
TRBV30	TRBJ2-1	AWSADSGERVNEQF
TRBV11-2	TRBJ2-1	ASSFKGQVRTYNEQF
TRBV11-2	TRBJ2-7	ASSLTHGGIYEQY
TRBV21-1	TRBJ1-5	ASSKGHQGARNQPQH
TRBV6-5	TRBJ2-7	ASSYRGLVDYEQY
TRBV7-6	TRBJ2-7	ASSPRLGGRDEQY
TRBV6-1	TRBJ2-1	ASKGLAGGGSYNEQF
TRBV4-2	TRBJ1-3	ASSQDFGTPSSGNTIY
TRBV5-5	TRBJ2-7	ASSRLAESSYEQY
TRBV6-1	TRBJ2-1	ASPGVAEQF
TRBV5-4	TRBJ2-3	ASSFRRGNTDTQY
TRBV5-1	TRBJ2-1	ASSLRQLAGVNNEQF
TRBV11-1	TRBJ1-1	ASRHQNTEAF
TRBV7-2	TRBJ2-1	ASKQVSYNEQF
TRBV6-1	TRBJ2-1	ASSEARIGGNEQF
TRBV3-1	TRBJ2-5	ASSLRQKETQY
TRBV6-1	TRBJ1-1	ASSGDRTGAAF
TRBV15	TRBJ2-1	ATSDSPSGSYNEQF
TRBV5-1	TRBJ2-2	ATPKGTGGTGELF
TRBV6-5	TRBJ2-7	ASSYRAGTGDYEQY
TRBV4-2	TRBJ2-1	ASSQDGGRAFNEQF
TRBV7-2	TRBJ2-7	ASSLVARDYEQY
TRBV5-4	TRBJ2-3	ASSRGQGVDTQY
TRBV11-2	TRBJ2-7	ASSVGGPAY
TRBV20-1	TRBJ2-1	SAEGVFGGTEQF
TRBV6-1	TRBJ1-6	ASTSHSPLH
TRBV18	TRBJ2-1	ASARLAGGYNGQF
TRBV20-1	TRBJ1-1	SASRTGNTEAF